This TCR beta chain emerged from a study of blood T cells in healthy people across ages. A J-beta primer mix and a sample-barcoded 5' primer were used in a second PCR of about 7 to 12 cycles. TCRdb reprocessed the 5' RACE reads via MiXCR and lists one record per CDR3 protein. The sample records some 1.5 million distinct CDR3 sequences, 28% being singletons. The specimen sequenced was blood. This clonotype was obtained from a young woman in good health.

The chain's CDR3 is CASSPGVAGGPGEQYF. CDR3 sequence (DNA): TGTGCCAGCAGCCCCGGGGTAGCGGGAGGGCCGGGGGAGCAGTACTTC. V usage is TRBV7-2 and J usage is TRBJ2-5; 11 nucleotides match TRBD2. This CDR3 is built from 16 residues. Germline trimming cut 5 bases from V and 11 bases from J; bases unmatched to any gene: 16. CDR1 and CDR2 from the germline V gene are SGHTA and FQGNSA.